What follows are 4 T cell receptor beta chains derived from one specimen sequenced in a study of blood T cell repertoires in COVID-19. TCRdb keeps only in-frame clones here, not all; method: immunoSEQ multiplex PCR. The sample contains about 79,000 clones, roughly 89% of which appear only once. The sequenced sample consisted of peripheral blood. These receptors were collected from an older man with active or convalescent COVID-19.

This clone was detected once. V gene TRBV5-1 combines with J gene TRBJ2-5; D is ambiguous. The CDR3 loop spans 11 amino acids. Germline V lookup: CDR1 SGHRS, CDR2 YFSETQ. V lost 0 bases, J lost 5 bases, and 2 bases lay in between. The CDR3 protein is CASSLAETQYF. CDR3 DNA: TGCGCCAGCAGCTTGGCGGAGACCCAGTACTTC.

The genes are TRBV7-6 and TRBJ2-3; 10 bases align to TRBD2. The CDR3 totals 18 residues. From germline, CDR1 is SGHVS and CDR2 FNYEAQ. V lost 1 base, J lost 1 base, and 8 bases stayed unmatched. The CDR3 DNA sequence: TGTGCCAGCAGCTTAGACGGCAGGGGGACTAGCGGCACAGATACGCAGTATTTT. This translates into CASSLDGRGTSGTDTQYF.

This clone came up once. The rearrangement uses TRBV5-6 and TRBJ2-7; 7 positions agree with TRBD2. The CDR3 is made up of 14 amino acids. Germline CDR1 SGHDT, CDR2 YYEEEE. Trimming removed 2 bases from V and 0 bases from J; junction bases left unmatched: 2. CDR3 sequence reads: CASSLGLGSYEQYF. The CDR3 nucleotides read TGTGCCAGCAGCTTAGGACTAGGCTCCTACGAGCAGTACTTC.

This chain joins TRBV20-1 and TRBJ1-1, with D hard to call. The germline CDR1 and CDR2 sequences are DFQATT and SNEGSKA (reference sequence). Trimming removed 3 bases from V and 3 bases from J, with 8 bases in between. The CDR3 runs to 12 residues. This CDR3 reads CSASIHHTEAFF. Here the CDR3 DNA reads TGCAGTGCTAGTATCCATCACACTGAAGCTTTCTTT.